One and the same sample provided the 12 T cell receptor beta chains below, sequenced in a study of T cell responses to AZD1222 COVID-19 vaccine. The table came from immunoSEQ multiplex PCR; TCRdb's copy has only in-frame clones and leaves some out. The table shows about 140,000 clones, with 93% occurring only once. This sample comprised peripheral blood, obtained on day 0 of AZD1222 vaccination. The receptors originated from an adult in good health.

The chain joins TRBV5-1 to TRBJ2-7, with 9 bases identical to TRBD1. The ends lost 0 bases at V and 0 bases at J; junction bases unmatched: 4. CDR3 length equals 16 residues. In germline, CDR1 is SGHRS, CDR2 YFSETQ. The CDR3 coding sequence is TGCGCCAGCAGCTTGGCGGGACAGGGTAGCTCCTACGAGCAGTACTTC. It specifies CASSLAGQGSSYEQYF.

This clone came up once. The V and J genes are TRBV3-1 (or the pseudogene TRBV3-2) and TRBJ2-1; TRBD2 aligns across 12 bases. The CDR3 spans 15 residues. With V trimmed by 5 bases and J by 7 bases, 6 bases remained unmatched. From germline, CDR1 is LGHDT and CDR2 YNNKEL (reference sequence). In DNA form, the CDR3 reads TGTGCCAGCAGCGCCGGACTAGCGGGAAGGAATGAGCAGTTCTTC. It encodes CASSAGLAGRNEQFF.

The chain couples TRBV11-1 to TRBJ1-1; no clear D. Germline loops: CDR1 SGHAT, CDR2 FQDESV (reference sequence). The CDR3 runs to 13 residues. V was shortened by 3 bases and J by 0 bases, with 5 bases between the two germline ends. This chain's CDR3 is CASSFSLNTEAFF. The CDR3 DNA sequence: TGTGCCAGCAGCTTCAGCTTGAACACTGAAGCTTTCTTT.

The chain has TRBV9 and TRBJ1-2; 10 bases are shared with TRBD1. V shed 3 bases, J shed 8 bases, and the junction held 10 bases outside the gene matches. The CDR3 spans 15 residues. CDR1 and CDR2 from the germline V gene are SGDLS and YYNGEE. The CDR3 spells CASSATGGARFGYTF. Here the CDR3 DNA reads TGTGCCAGCAGCGCGACAGGGGGCGCGCGGTTCGGCTACACCTTC.

The CDR3 loop is CASSLGVRETQYF. CDR3 DNA: TGTGCCAGCAGCTTAGGGGTCCGGGAGACCCAGTACTTC. The V and J genes are TRBV11-2 and TRBJ2-5; D ambiguous. The ends were cut back, 1 base at V and 5 bases at J, with 8 bases in the middle. The germline V gene encodes CDR1 SGHAT and CDR2 FQNNGV. The CDR3 length is 13 residues. Full variable domain (outside the CDR3, taken from reference TRBV11-2 and TRBJ2-5): EAGVAQSPRYKIIEKRQSVAFWCNPISGHATLYWYQQILGQGPKLLIQFQNNGVVDDSQLPKDRFSAERLKGVDSTLKIQPAKLEDSAVYLCASSLGVRETQYFGPGTRLLVL.

This chain joins TRBV2 and TRBJ2-7; TRBD2 agrees at 9 bases. Germline-derived CDR1 and CDR2 are SNHLY and FYNNEI. V shed 4 bases and J 3 bases; nucleotides not matched to a gene: 7. This CDR3 is 15 amino acids long. Written as DNA, the CDR3 is TGTGCCAGCAGTGCCCAACTAGCGGGCCTCTACGAGCAGTACTTC. Protein sequence: CASSAQLAGLYEQYF.

V is TRBV5-6 and J is TRBJ1-5, with D unresolved. Trimming shortened V by 2 bases and J by 6 bases, and 12 bases separated the two germline ends. Germline lookup yields CDR1 SGHDT and CDR2 YYEEEE. This CDR3 contains 14 residues. CDR3 nucleotides: TGTGCCAGCAGCTTTAGGAGGGAAAGTCAGCCCCAGCATTTT. Protein sequence: CASSFRRESQPQHF. Filled out from reference TRBV5-6 and TRBJ1-5, the complete variable domain reads DAGVTQSPTHLIKTRGQQVTLRCSPKSGHDTVSWYQQALGQGPQFIFQYYEEEERQRGNFPDRFSGHQFPNYSSELNVNALLLGDSALYLCASSFRRESQPQHFGDGTRLSIL.

The J gene is TRBJ2-3, the V gene TRBV11-1; 8 nucleotides line up with TRBD2. This CDR3 is 16 amino acids long. Germline V lookup: CDR1 SGHAT, CDR2 FQDESV (reference sequence). V lost 5 bases, J lost 0 bases, and 7 bases stayed unmatched. The CDR3 loop reads CASSKLAGPSTDTQYF. The CDR3, as DNA: TGTGCCAGCAGCAAATTAGCGGGACCAAGCACAGATACGCAGTATTTT.

This chain uses TRBV19 with TRBJ1-4; D remains ambiguous. V was cut by 3 bases and J by 7 bases, with 9 bases left in between. CDR3 length: 13 amino acids. Germline CDR1 and CDR2: LNHDA and SQIVND (reference sequence). The CDR3 nucleotides are TGTGCCAGTAGTATGAGCGATCTTGAAAAACTGTTTTTT. This translates into CASSMSDLEKLFF.

This sequence joins TRBV4-1 and TRBJ1-2, with 8 bases that match TRBD1. V lost 1 base to trimming and J lost 6 bases; unmatched junction nucleotides: 7. The CDR3 sequence is 15 residues long. Germline V gene sequence: CDR1 MGHRA, CDR2 YSYEKL. The CDR3 reads CASSQVPGQGHGYTF. The CDR3 coding sequence is TGCGCCAGCAGCCAAGTACCTGGACAGGGCCATGGCTACACCTTC.

The V gene is TRBV10-1, the J gene TRBJ2-5; TRBD1 aligns across 8 bases. The CDR3 has 15 residues. V lost 5 bases, J lost 2 bases, and 7 bases stayed unmatched. CDR1 WNHNN and CDR2 SYGVQD come from the germline V gene (reference sequence). CDR3 sequence reads: CASSSLGTGQETQYF. DNA for the CDR3: TGCGCCAGCAGTTCGCTGGGGACAGGTCAAGAGACCCAGTACTTC.

The CDR3 is CASSEQGGDPQHF. In DNA, the CDR3 is TGTGCCAGCAGTGAACAGGGGGGAGATCCCCAGCATTTT. The chain combines TRBV2 with TRBJ1-5; 7 nucleotides agree with TRBD1. The V gene end was trimmed by 2 bases and the J gene end by 10 bases; junction bases not matched to a gene: 5. Germline V gene lookup returns CDR1 SNHLY and CDR2 FYNNEI. CDR3 length: 13 amino acids.